This record looks at one T cell receptor (beta chain) sequence and its context. What it binds is unknown. The data are from a study of cytotoxic CD8 clonotypes in ibrutinib-treated CLL. About the study: The cohort had some 10 relapsed/refractory and roughly 15 treatment-naive patients, 17 IGHV unmutated. Partial response occurred in 24 patients and complete response in 2; at median about 70 months, about 14 remained remitted and some twelve progressed.

Study-level results: Elevated clonality accompanied ibrutinib response, with a return toward baseline values at progression. T-cell clonality at baseline went above that of age-matched healthy donors and rose and fell with circulating CD8+ T-cell counts.

Data came from immunoSEQ multiplex PCR; TCRdb stores just in-frame clones and leaves some out. The sample shows approximately 300,000 clones, 80% of them seen only once. Sequenced material: PBMCs, taken before ibrutinib treatment. The sequence came from a human donor with chronic lymphocytic leukemia.

The CDR3 coding sequence is TGTGCCAGCAGCTTAGTTTTTAGGATAAAGGACGTGCACGAGCAGTACTTC. Its protein product is CASSLVFRIKDVHEQYF. The chain couples TRBV7-9 to TRBJ2-7, with D unresolved. Germline-derived CDR1 and CDR2 are SEHNR and FQNEAQ (reference sequence). The CDR3 sequence is 17 residues long. The V and J ends lost 1 base and 5 bases respectively, with 21 bases between them.